The 6 T cell receptor beta chains presented below share a single source sample, sequenced in a study of T cells in Graves' hyperthyroidism and ophthalmopathy. Amplified TCR beta CDR3 regions came from RNA transcripts. With the HTBI primer set, the TCR CDR3 went through a first round of RT-PCR. A single record per CDR3 protein comes from TCRdb applying MiXCR to the multiplex PCR reads. The repertoire includes 300,000 to 400,000 distinct CDR3 sequences, around a fifth of them detected once, and less than 65% sits in the top ten. The sample taken for sequencing was blood. These receptors were collected from a woman in her 50s with Graves' hyperthyroidism.

The chain joins TRBV6-1 to TRBJ1-5; tentative D call: TRBD1 (5 bases). Trimming shortened V by 3 bases and J by 1 base, and 10 bases separated the two germline ends. CDR3 length: 15 residues. Germline lookup yields CDR1 MNHNS and CDR2 SASEGT. CDR3 residues: CASSDSGISNQPQHF. The CDR3 DNA sequence: TGTGCCAGCAGTGATTCAGGGATCAGCAATCAGCCCCAGCATTTT.

This clonotype has just a few counts. The V call is TRBV7-2, the J call TRBJ2-7; 7 positions agree with TRBD2. Germline V gene data show CDR1 as SGHTA and CDR2 as FQGNSA. The CDR3 sequence is 14 residues long. Trimming removed 5 bases from V and 6 bases from J; junction bases left unmatched: 10. The CDR3 sequence: CASSTQAGSSEQYF. CDR3 bases: TGTGCCAGCAGCACTCAAGCGGGGTCAAGCGAGCAGTACTTC.

This chain's CDR3 is CSAQLAGDSYNEQFF. The CDR3, as DNA: TGCAGTGCGCAACTAGCGGGAGACTCCTACAATGAGCAGTTCTTC. V is TRBV20-1 and J is TRBJ2-1; 11 bases are shared with TRBD2. CDR3 length: 15 amino acids. In germline, CDR1 is DFQATT, CDR2 SNEGSKA (reference sequence). V lost 6 bases and J lost 0; bases outside the gene matches: 4.

The rearrangement uses TRBV5-1 and TRBJ1-1, with TRBD1 identical over 11 bases. CDR3 size: 15 residues. Germline-derived CDR1 and CDR2 are SGHRS and YFSETQ. Trimming took 5 bases from V and 4 from J; bases not matched to a gene: 7. CDR3 coding DNA: TGCGCCAGCAGACATGGACAGGGGGCGGTCACTGAAGCTTTCTTT. It encodes CASRHGQGAVTEAFF.

This clonotype came up a few times. This sequence joins TRBV20-1 and TRBJ1-1; a possible D gene is TRBD1 (6 bases). V gave up 6 bases and J gave up 0 bases, with 11 bases separating them. Germline loops: CDR1 DFQATT, CDR2 SNEGSKA (reference sequence). The CDR3 consists of 13 residues. The CDR3 protein is CSAPGTMNTEAFF. Written as DNA, the CDR3 is TGCAGTGCGCCCGGGACAATGAACACTGAAGCTTTCTTT.

This clonotype has just a few counts. The chain carries TRBV5-1 and TRBJ2-2; unclear D gene. In germline, CDR1 is SGHRS, CDR2 YFSETQ. This CDR3 comprises 14 residues. V gave up 1 base and J gave up 6 bases, with 10 bases separating them. The CDR3 spells CASSLKVSSGELFF. As DNA, the CDR3 is TGCGCCAGCAGCTTGAAAGTTAGTTCCGGGGAGCTGTTTTTT.